The 26 T cell receptor beta chains below were found in one sample sequenced in a study of blood T cell repertoires in COVID-19. Data came from immunoSEQ multiplex PCR; TCRdb stores just in-frame clones and leaves some out. The data contain some 56,000 clones, approximately 80% of them singletons. Sequences were obtained from peripheral blood. These receptors all come from a man in his 60s with acute or convalescent COVID-19.

As concerns this clone: The same CDR3 can be traced to other DNA sequences in this sample. The chain employs TRBV3-1 (or the pseudogene TRBV3-2) and TRBJ2-6; D gene unclear. Trimming cost V 4 bases and J 4 bases, with 5 bases left between them. CDR1 is LGHDT and CDR2 is YNNKEL in the germline V gene (reference sequence). The length of the CDR3 is 13 residues. For the CDR3, the DNA is TGTGCCAGCAGCCGACAAGGGGCCAACGTCCTGACTTTC. Its translation: CASSRQGANVLTF.

This clone has only a few counts. The rearrangement joins TRBV12-5 to TRBJ2-7; the match to TRBD1 covers 12 bases. This CDR3 spans 15 amino acids. Trimming removed 6 bases from V and 2 bases from J; junction bases left unmatched: 5. Germline V lookup: CDR1 LGHNT, CDR2 FRNRAP. CDR3 sequence reads: CASGPGQGATYEQYF. In DNA, the CDR3 is TGTGCTAGTGGCCCGGGACAGGGGGCTACCTACGAGCAGTACTTC.

The chain recombines TRBV29-1 with TRBJ2-1; 9 bases are a match to TRBD2. This CDR3 region has 14 residues. Germline V gives CDR1 SQVTM, CDR2 ANQGSEA. The V and J ends lost 4 bases and 5 bases, in that order; junction bases with no gene match: 6. CDR3 in amino acids: CSVVGGGANNEQFF. CDR3 nucleotides: TGCAGCGTTGTTGGCGGGGGGGCAAACAATGAGCAGTTCTTC.

The rearrangement links TRBV2 to TRBJ2-3, with D perhaps TRBD2 (6 bases). This CDR3 is built from 15 residues. V was shortened by 4 bases and J by 3 bases, with 14 bases between the two germline ends. The germline gives CDR1 SNHLY, CDR2 FYNNEI. In DNA form, the CDR3 reads TGTGCCAGCAGTGTTTCCGGAGGGAGGACAGATACGCAGTATTTT. It encodes CASSVSGGRTDTQYF. The full variable domain, completed using reference TRBV2 and TRBJ2-3, is EPEVTQTPSHQVTQMGQEVILRCVPISNHLYFYWYRQILGQKVEFLVSFYNNEISEKSEIFDDQFSVERPDGSNFTLKIRSTKLEDSAMYFCASSVSGGRTDTQYFGPGTRLTVL.

The chain uses TRBV5-3 and TRBJ2-3; the D gene is possibly TRBD2 (5 bases). TRBV5-3 is an ORF, with its function uncertain. Trimming stripped 4 bases from V and 6 bases from J, with 12 bases between. There are 13 residues in the CDR3. The DNA for the CDR3 is TGTGCCAGAAGCCCCGGGGTGAGGGATACGCAGTATTTT. Translated: CARSPGVRDTQYF.

The chain employs TRBV30 and TRBJ2-2; 8 nucleotides match TRBD2. V was clipped by 3 bases and J by 7 bases; unmatched bases: 10. Germline V gives CDR1 GTSNPN, CDR2 SVGIG (reference sequence). CDR3 size: 15 residues. CDR3 DNA: TGTGCCTGGAGGGGGGTGCGGGGGGCGGTCGGGGAGCTGTTTTTT. This codes for CAWRGVRGAVGELFF. The variable domain in full, with the rest retrieved from reference TRBV30 and TRBJ2-2, is SQTIHQWPATLVQPVGSPLSLECTVEGTSNPNLYWYRQAAGRGLQLLFYSVGIGQISSEVPQNLSASRPQDRQFILSSKKLLLSDSGFYLCAWRGVRGAVGELFFGEGSRLTVL.

The chain links TRBV5-1 to TRBJ2-3, with 8 positions matching TRBD1. Germline CDR1 reads SGHRS; CDR2 reads YFSETQ. Trimming at V came to 0 bases and at J to 2 bases, leaving 14 bases not matched to a gene. The CDR3 is made up of 19 amino acids. The CDR3 region is CASSLGRTGLLTATDTQYF. CDR3 bases: TGCGCCAGCAGCTTGGGAAGGACAGGGTTGCTCACAGCCACAGATACGCAGTATTTT.

The chain links TRBV19 to TRBJ1-3; D uncertain. CDR3 length: 17 residues. V was shortened by 2 bases and J by 3 bases, with 17 bases between the two germline ends. CDR1 is LNHDA and CDR2 is SQIVND in the germline V gene (reference sequence). The CDR3 reads CASSISLQRGLGNTIYF. CDR3 nucleotides: TGTGCCAGTAGTATAAGCCTCCAACGGGGTCTTGGAAACACCATATATTTT.

This clone occurred once. The rearrangement joins TRBV7-9 to TRBJ2-1, with 8 bases identical to TRBD2. This CDR3 is 14 amino acids long. Germline CDR1 and CDR2: SEHNR and FQNEAQ (reference sequence). V was pared by 5 bases and J by 5 bases, with 5 bases of the junction left unmatched. This CDR3 reads CASSPSGGDNEQFF. The CDR3 DNA reads TGTGCCAGCAGCCCGAGCGGGGGAGACAATGAGCAGTTCTTC.

J is TRBJ2-3 and V is TRBV6-5, with a possible D match to TRBD2 (5 bases). The CDR3 is 15 residues long. V was clipped by 6 bases and J by 4 bases, with 17 bases between them. CDR1 and CDR2 (germline): MNHEY, SVGAGI. The CDR3: CASRAFWSSSDTQYF. In DNA, the CDR3 is TGTGCCAGCAGGGCTTTTTGGTCTAGCTCAGATACGCAGTATTTT.

The chain employs TRBV7-8 and TRBJ2-5, with a tentative D call TRBD1 (5 bases). Trimming shortened V by 5 bases and J by 5 bases, and 12 bases separated the two germline ends. CDR1 SGHVS and CDR2 FQNEAQ come from the germline V gene. The CDR3 is 13 amino acids. CDR3 bases: TGTGCCAGCAGCGCAAGACAGTGGGAGACCCAGTACTTC. Protein product: CASSARQWETQYF.

The chain has TRBV6-5 and TRBJ1-5, with D perhaps matching TRBD1 (5 bases). Germline V gene sequence: CDR1 MNHEY, CDR2 SVGAGI. The CDR3 is 13 residues long. Trimming cost V 6 bases and J 0 bases, with 6 bases left between them. This CDR3 is CASSGGSNQPQHF. In DNA, the CDR3 is TGTGCCAGCAGCGGGGGTAGCAATCAGCCCCAGCATTTT.

The chain couples TRBV29-1 to TRBJ1-5; possibly TRBD1 for D (5 bases). The germline CDR1 and CDR2 sequences are SQVTM and ANQGSEA. Trimming removed 6 bases from V and 6 bases from J, with 21 bases in between. CDR3 length equals 15 residues. The CDR3 coding sequence is TGCAGCGTCCTGAGCGGGTCTGGGGGAGGTCAGCCCCAGCATTTT. Translating it yields CSVLSGSGGGQPQHF.

The genes are TRBV7-6 and TRBJ1-1; maybe TRBD1 (6 bases). The CDR3 is 16 residues long. V lost 5 bases and J lost 5, with 21 bases in between. Germline V gene data show CDR1 as SGHVS and CDR2 as FNYEAQ. The CDR3 bases are TGTGCCAGCAGCCCGGGGGGCCCATGGGATGGGACTGAAGCTTTCTTT. Its protein product is CASSPGGPWDGTEAFF. Full variable domain (outside the CDR3, taken from reference TRBV7-6 and TRBJ1-1): GAGVSQSPRYKVTKRGQDVALRCDPISGHVSLYWYRQALGQGPEFLTYFNYEAQQDKSGLPNDRFSAERPEGSISTLTIQRTEQRDSAMYRCASSPGGPWDGTEAFFGQGTRLTVV.

V usage is TRBV6-5 and J usage is TRBJ2-7, with TRBD2 as a possible D gene (6 bases). The germline CDR1 and CDR2 sequences are MNHEY and SVGAGI. With 0 bases removed from V and 1 base from J, the gap between germline ends came to 10 bases. The CDR3 loop spans 15 amino acids. The CDR3, as DNA: TGTGCCAGCAGTTACTCATGGGGGGTATCCTACGAGCAGTACTTC. Its translation is CASSYSWGVSYEQYF.

J is TRBJ2-1 and V is TRBV4-1, with D unclear. The V gene lost 4 bases and the J gene lost 10 bases, with 8 bases spanning the gap. The CDR3 length is 11 residues. The germline V gene encodes CDR1 MGHRA and CDR2 YSYEKL. This CDR3 is CASSLHGEQFF. For the CDR3, the DNA is TGCGCCAGCAGCCTCCACGGGGAGCAGTTCTTC.

This chain uses TRBV6-4 with TRBJ1-2; D may be TRBD1 (6 bases). CDR3 length: 13 amino acids. V lost 5 bases and J 5 bases, leaving 12 bases between the germline ends. Germline lookup yields CDR1 MRHNA and CDR2 SNTAGT. CDR3 nucleotides: TGTGCCAGCAGTCTCGGGACAAAGTATGGCTACACCTTC. Residues: CASSLGTKYGYTF.

This chain links TRBV4-2 with TRBJ2-1; 10 nucleotides agree with TRBD1. The CDR3 has 15 amino acids. Trimming at V came to 4 bases and at J to 5 bases, leaving 5 bases not matched to a gene. The germline CDR1 and CDR2 sequences are LGHNA and YNFKEQ. The CDR3 sequence: CASSPGTGADNEQFF. The CDR3 DNA reads TGTGCCAGCAGCCCCGGGACAGGGGCGGACAATGAGCAGTTCTTC.

This clone appeared a few times. CDR3 sequence: CASSARYNEQFF. The CDR3 nucleotides are TGTGCCAGCAGTGCCCGCTACAATGAGCAGTTCTTC. V is TRBV2 and J is TRBJ2-1; D is uncertain. Germline V gives CDR1 SNHLY, CDR2 FYNNEI. V lost 4 bases and J lost 3, with 4 bases in between. This CDR3 is 12 amino acids long.

CDR3 in amino acids: CATSRGIENGYTF. In DNA form, the CDR3 reads TGTGCCACTTCCAGGGGAATTGAAAATGGCTACACCTTC. The gene calls are TRBV2 and TRBJ1-2, with D tentatively TRBD1 (6 bases). Germline V lookup: CDR1 SNHLY, CDR2 FYNNEI. Trimming shortened V by 10 bases and J by 6 bases, and 18 bases separated the two germline ends. The CDR3 contains 13 residues. The whole variable domain, filled in from reference TRBV2 and TRBJ1-2, reads EPEVTQTPSHQVTQMGQEVILRCVPISNHLYFYWYRQILGQKVEFLVSFYNNEISEKSEIFDDQFSVERPDGSNFTLKIRSTKLEDSAMYFCATSRGIENGYTFGSGTRLTVV.

The chain is built from TRBV7-9 and TRBJ2-7, with 10 bases lining up with TRBD1. Germline V gene lookup returns CDR1 SEHNR and CDR2 FQNEAQ (reference sequence). With V trimmed by 0 bases and J by 4 bases, 3 bases remained unmatched. The CDR3 loop spans 15 amino acids. This chain's CDR3 is CASSLAGTGDYEQYF. The CDR3 nucleotides read TGTGCCAGCAGCTTAGCCGGGACAGGGGATTACGAGCAGTACTTC.

In its sample, this clone was seen a few times. The chain combines TRBV9 with TRBJ2-6; 10 nucleotides align to TRBD2. The CDR3 consists of 17 residues. V shed 3 bases and J 4 bases; nucleotides not matched to a gene: 7. CDR1 SGDLS and CDR2 YYNGEE come from the germline V gene. CDR3 sequence: CASSDEAGGLGANVLTF. In DNA form, the CDR3 reads TGTGCCAGCAGCGACGAAGCGGGGGGGCTCGGGGCCAACGTCCTGACTTTC.

The chain recombines TRBV11-2 with TRBJ2-3, with TRBD1 matching over 9 bases. The CDR3 is 15 residues long. CDR1 is SGHAT and CDR2 is FQNNGV in the germline V gene. V trimming: 5 bases; J trimming: 2 bases; junction bases outside the gene matches: 5. The CDR3 coding sequence is TGTGCCAGCAGCCCCGGGACAGGGTACACAGATACGCAGTATTTT. Translating it yields CASSPGTGYTDTQYF.

This chain uses TRBV10-3 with TRBJ2-7; the D gene is possibly TRBD2 (6 bases). Deletions cut 8 bases from V and 6 bases from J, with 20 bases between. CDR3 length equals 14 residues. Germline-derived CDR1 and CDR2 are ENHRY and SYGVKD. DNA for the CDR3: TGTGCCATCCAGGAGGGGACGGCTCGGGGCGAGCAGTACTTC. This gives the protein CAIQEGTARGEQYF.

The rearrangement uses TRBV28 and TRBJ1-5, with 8 nucleotides matching TRBD1. Per the germline V gene, CDR1 is MDHEN and CDR2 is SYDVKM. This CDR3 has 17 amino acids. The ends lost 5 bases at V and 0 bases at J; junction bases unmatched: 9. The CDR3 spells CASSPYGTGYSNQPQHF. CDR3 in DNA: TGTGCCAGCAGTCCATATGGGACAGGCTATAGCAATCAGCCCCAGCATTTT.

The rearrangement links TRBV13 to TRBJ1-1; 11 positions match TRBD1. Germline V CDR1 and CDR2: PRHDT, FYEKMQ (reference sequence). V shed 5 bases, J shed 4 bases, and the junction held 9 bases outside the gene matches. The length of the CDR3 is 16 residues. The CDR3 loop reads CASSTPGQGGVTEAFF. CDR3 bases: TGTGCCAGCAGCACCCCGGGACAGGGGGGGGTCACTGAAGCTTTCTTT.